This T cell receptor (beta chain) was found in a study of T cells after yellow fever vaccination. General study results and limits: Clones that expanded after primary vaccination mostly reappeared after the booster (96% CD4, 75% to 90% CD8). The presence of abundant clonotypes contaminating from the bulk population was possible in FACS-sorted repertoires.

The authors made TCR cDNA by 5'RACE template switching, adding a universal primer site and UMIs. TCRdb called the 5' RACE reads again in MiXCR, with one record for every CDR3 protein. The table lists just under 600,000 distinct CDR3 sequences, about 13% of them singletons. Looked up from germline, CDR1 is SGHTA and CDR2 is FQGNSA. This CDR3 is built from 13 residues. This clonotype was counted only a few times. Its antigen is as yet unknown. The germline gene is not matched at one end of the junction; a read error may be the cause. The chain carries TRBV7-2 and TRBJ2-5; D is undetermined. The receptor was derived from a man aged 25-40 years who received the YFV17D yellow fever vaccine. Specimen: PBMCs, collected on the day of the yellow fever booster vaccination. In nucleotides, the CDR3 is TGTGCCAGCAGCTTAGGATTTGGCCTCTCTCCGGACTTC. Residues: CASSLGFGLSPDF.